Listed below are T cell receptor beta chains from one sample, sequenced in a study of T cells in Graves' hyperthyroidism and ophthalmopathy. TCRdb ran MiXCR on the multiplex PCR reads and lists one entry per CDR3 protein. The sample has more than 300,000 distinct CDR3 sequences, 13% seen once. The sample comprised blood. These receptors all stem from a young woman with Graves' hyperthyroidism. Both conserved end residues are part of each CDR3. Fields, in order: CDR3 DNA, CDR3 protein, J gene, V gene, D gene, clone size. The D gene is left open where the match is weak. Rows give clone size only sometimes, using once, few, many, or a class for an expanded clone.

CDR3nt: TGTGCCAGCAGTGGGACCGAAGGGACTGAAGCTTTCTTT; CDR3aa: CASSGTEGTEAFF; j_gene: TRBJ1-1; v_gene: TRBV2; d_gene: NA; abundance: many
CDR3nt: TGCAGTGCTATGGAGGGAGCCCCGGAGACCCAGTACTTC; CDR3aa: CSAMEGAPETQYF; j_gene: TRBJ2-5; v_gene: TRBV20-1; d_gene: NA; abundance: NA
CDR3nt: TGTGCCATAGCTAGGGGCTCGGATGGCTACACCTTC; CDR3aa: CAIARGSDGYTF; j_gene: TRBJ1-2; v_gene: TRBV10-3; d_gene: NA; abundance: many
CDR3nt: TGTGCCAGCAACCCTGGGGGACTAGCGGGAGCACCCGGGGAGCTGTTTTTT; CDR3aa: CASNPGGLAGAPGELFF; j_gene: TRBJ2-2; v_gene: TRBV6-1; d_gene: TRBD2; abundance: many
CDR3nt: TGTGCCAGCAGCCCCCCTCCGGGGTGGGGGGGACCCACAGATACGCAGTATTTT; CDR3aa: CASSPPPGWGGPTDTQYF; j_gene: TRBJ2-3; v_gene: TRBV9; d_gene: TRBD2; abundance: NA
CDR3nt: TGTGCCAGCAGCTCGGGACTAGCGGGAGGTTTCTCCTACGAGCAGTACTTC; CDR3aa: CASSSGLAGGFSYEQYF; j_gene: TRBJ2-7; v_gene: TRBV12-3/TRBV12-4; d_gene: TRBD2; abundance: many
CDR3nt: TGCAGTGCTAGAGACCCCGGGACAGCCTCGGGGGAGCAGTACTTC; CDR3aa: CSARDPGTASGEQYF; j_gene: TRBJ2-7; v_gene: TRBV20-1; d_gene: TRBD1; abundance: many
CDR3nt: TGTGCCAGCAGTCCGCAACCCAATTCGCCGGGCGAGCAGTACTTC; CDR3aa: CASSPQPNSPGEQYF; j_gene: TRBJ2-7; v_gene: TRBV6-1; d_gene: NA; abundance: many
CDR3nt: TGTGCCAGCCAGAGGGGCGGGGAGCTGTTTTTT; CDR3aa: CASQRGGELFF; j_gene: TRBJ2-2; v_gene: TRBV6-1; d_gene: NA; abundance: few
CDR3nt: TGTGCCAGCGCGGGACAGGGGCCAAACATTCAGTACTTC; CDR3aa: CASAGQGPNIQYF; j_gene: TRBJ2-4; v_gene: TRBV6-1; d_gene: TRBD1; abundance: many
CDR3nt: TGTGCCTGGAAACACTCCGGGACGAATGAGCAGTACTTC; CDR3aa: CAWKHSGTNEQYF; j_gene: TRBJ2-7; v_gene: TRBV30; d_gene: NA; abundance: many
CDR3nt: TGTGCCAGCAGCCAGAAGGCAGGGCTAACCTACGAGCAGTACTTC; CDR3aa: CASSQKAGLTYEQYF; j_gene: TRBJ2-7; v_gene: TRBV14; d_gene: NA; abundance: few
CDR3nt: TGTGCCAGCAGTTCGCCAGGACCGAGAAACATTCAGTACTTC; CDR3aa: CASSSPGPRNIQYF; j_gene: TRBJ2-4; v_gene: TRBV28; d_gene: NA; abundance: many
CDR3nt: TGTGCCAGCACCTCATCTCGATCGGGCGGCCAGCAGTACTTC; CDR3aa: CASTSSRSGGQQYF; j_gene: TRBJ2-7; v_gene: TRBV27; d_gene: NA; abundance: many
CDR3nt: TGTGCCATCAGTGAGTCGACGGTCAGTCCTAATGAAAAACTGTTTTTT; CDR3aa: CAISESTVSPNEKLFF; j_gene: TRBJ1-4; v_gene: TRBV10-3; d_gene: NA; abundance: NA
CDR3nt: TGTGCCACCAGTGATGGACAGGGTGGTAAACTGTTTTTT; CDR3aa: CATSDGQGGKLFF; j_gene: TRBJ1-4; v_gene: TRBV24-1; d_gene: TRBD1; abundance: NA
CDR3nt: TGTGCCAGCTCACCCCTTATCACCGGGGGCTCCTACGAGCAGTACTTC; CDR3aa: CASSPLITGGSYEQYF; j_gene: TRBJ2-7; v_gene: TRBV18; d_gene: NA; abundance: many
CDR3nt: TGTGCCAGCAGCTCCCAGACAGGGGGCGGGGGCTACACCTTC; CDR3aa: CASSSQTGGGGYTF; j_gene: TRBJ1-2; v_gene: TRBV7-2; d_gene: TRBD1; abundance: many
CDR3nt: TGTGCCAGCAGTGAAGCCGAACCTCCCTACTACGAGCAGTACTTC; CDR3aa: CASSEAEPPYYEQYF; j_gene: TRBJ2-7; v_gene: TRBV2; d_gene: NA; abundance: many
CDR3nt: TGCAGTGCTAGAGATTGGGGGATCTGGGCGGGGAAGCAGTTCTTC; CDR3aa: CSARDWGIWAGKQFF; j_gene: TRBJ2-1; v_gene: TRBV20-1; d_gene: NA; abundance: many
CDR3nt: TGTACCAGCAGCTTGGGTCGTCAGGGCACGATTCAGAACACCTTC; CDR3aa: CTSSLGRQGTIQNTF; j_gene: TRBJ1-2; v_gene: TRBV5-8; d_gene: NA; abundance: NA
CDR3nt: TGTGCCAGCAGCCGTGGGACAGGGGGGAATAATTCACCCCTCCACTTT; CDR3aa: CASSRGTGGNNSPLHF; j_gene: TRBJ1-6; v_gene: TRBV28; d_gene: TRBD1; abundance: many
CDR3nt: TGTGCCAGCAGTTACAGGGGGGAGGACCCCTACGAGCAGTACTTC; CDR3aa: CASSYRGEDPYEQYF; j_gene: TRBJ2-7; v_gene: TRBV6-2/TRBV6-3; d_gene: NA; abundance: many
CDR3nt: TGTGCCAGCAGTACAGACCCCTTTGACGAGACCCAGTACTTC; CDR3aa: CASSTDPFDETQYF; j_gene: TRBJ2-5; v_gene: TRBV6-1; d_gene: NA; abundance: NA
CDR3nt: TGTGCCAGCAGCCCCCCAGGTCAGGGCGCCGGGGAGCTGTTTTTT; CDR3aa: CASSPPGQGAGELFF; j_gene: TRBJ2-2; v_gene: TRBV7-9; d_gene: NA; abundance: few
CDR3nt: TGTGCCAGCGTCGGCCGGGACAGGGAGATTCGGTACGAGCAGTACTTC; CDR3aa: CASVGRDREIRYEQYF; j_gene: TRBJ2-7; v_gene: TRBV6-2/TRBV6-3; d_gene: TRBD1; abundance: many
CDR3nt: TGCAGTGCACCCGGGGCCTCAAACGAGCAGTACTTC; CDR3aa: CSAPGASNEQYF; j_gene: TRBJ2-7; v_gene: TRBV20-1; d_gene: NA; abundance: many
CDR3nt: TGTGCCAGCAGCGAGCGACAGGGGCGGAACACTGAAGCTTTCTTT; CDR3aa: CASSERQGRNTEAFF; j_gene: TRBJ1-1; v_gene: TRBV7-6; d_gene: TRBD1; abundance: NA
CDR3nt: TGTGCCAGCAGCTTGGGCCGGGGCGGGAGAGGAACAGATACGCAGTATTTT; CDR3aa: CASSLGRGGRGTDTQYF; j_gene: TRBJ2-3; v_gene: TRBV7-2; d_gene: TRBD2; abundance: many
CDR3nt: TGCAGTGCCCCGGACACCCGAGCCTACGAGCAGTACTTC; CDR3aa: CSAPDTRAYEQYF; j_gene: TRBJ2-7; v_gene: TRBV20-1; d_gene: NA; abundance: many
CDR3nt: TGTGCCAGCAGTGGGGAAATGGCGGGGTTCTACACCGGGGAGCTGTTTTTT; CDR3aa: CASSGEMAGFYTGELFF; j_gene: TRBJ2-2; v_gene: TRBV6-1; d_gene: NA; abundance: NA
CDR3nt: TGTGCCAGCAGTTACACCGGGAGAAGGACTGAAGCTTTCTTT; CDR3aa: CASSYTGRRTEAFF; j_gene: TRBJ1-1; v_gene: TRBV12-3/TRBV12-4; d_gene: NA; abundance: many
CDR3nt: TGCGCCAGCAGCTCCCAGGGAGTGGATAACAATGAGCAGTTCTTC; CDR3aa: CASSSQGVDNNEQFF; j_gene: TRBJ2-1; v_gene: TRBV5-1; d_gene: NA; abundance: many
CDR3nt: TGCGCCAGCAGCTCGATCCGGGGGGGTGAGACCCAGTACTTC; CDR3aa: CASSSIRGGETQYF; j_gene: TRBJ2-5; v_gene: TRBV5-1; d_gene: TRBD2; abundance: NA
CDR3nt: TGTGCCTGGAGTGTAGAGGCGGAGACCTATGGCTACACCTTC; CDR3aa: CAWSVEAETYGYTF; j_gene: TRBJ1-2; v_gene: TRBV30; d_gene: NA; abundance: many
CDR3nt: TGTGCCAGCAGGACAACAGGGTCCGGGGAGCTGTTTTTT; CDR3aa: CASRTTGSGELFF; j_gene: TRBJ2-2; v_gene: TRBV12-3/TRBV12-4; d_gene: NA; abundance: many
CDR3nt: TGCGCCAGCAGCTTGGGTGCGGAGGTAGGTCAGCCCCAGCATTTT; CDR3aa: CASSLGAEVGQPQHF; j_gene: TRBJ1-5; v_gene: TRBV5-1; d_gene: NA; abundance: many
CDR3nt: TGTGCCAGCACCCCGCGATTGGACAGGACCCTTGGCGAGCAGTACTTC; CDR3aa: CASTPRLDRTLGEQYF; j_gene: TRBJ2-7; v_gene: TRBV11-1; d_gene: TRBD1; abundance: many
CDR3nt: TGTGCCAGCAGCCGCTCCCTAGCGGGGGGCCAAGAGACCCAGTACTTC; CDR3aa: CASSRSLAGGQETQYF; j_gene: TRBJ2-5; v_gene: TRBV7-2; d_gene: TRBD2; abundance: many
CDR3nt: TGTGCCAGCAGCCCACAGGGGGCTGGTAATCAGCCCCAGCATTTT; CDR3aa: CASSPQGAGNQPQHF; j_gene: TRBJ1-5; v_gene: TRBV7-9; d_gene: TRBD1; abundance: many
CDR3nt: TGTGCCAGCAGCAACACAGGGCTGAACTCCTACGAGCAGTACTTC; CDR3aa: CASSNTGLNSYEQYF; j_gene: TRBJ2-7; v_gene: TRBV7-9; d_gene: NA; abundance: NA
CDR3nt: TGTGCCAGCAGCCCAACATCCAGGGGGGCAGATGGCTACACCTTC; CDR3aa: CASSPTSRGADGYTF; j_gene: TRBJ1-2; v_gene: TRBV28; d_gene: TRBD1; abundance: many